The 8 T cell receptor beta chains below come from one sample, sequenced in a study of control samples from healthy donors and cancer patients. Clones were read by immunoSEQ multiplex PCR, and TCRdb kept only the in-frame ones, dropping some. The table lists about 120,000 clones, approximately 88% of them singletons. The sequencing input was blood. These TCRs come from a man aged 40-49 years in good health.

The chain has TRBV7-2 and TRBJ1-4; perhaps TRBD1 as D (6 bases). The CDR3 runs 13 residues. The V gene lost 1 base and the J gene lost 7 bases, with 7 bases spanning the gap. The germline V gene has CDR1 SGHTA and CDR2 FQGNSA. The CDR3 spells CASSLGGAEKLFF. The CDR3 DNA reads as TGTGCCAGCAGCTTAGGGGGGGCTGAAAAACTGTTTTTT.

A single count supports this clone. The chain is built from TRBV7-9 and TRBJ1-2, with D maybe TRBD1 (5 bases). The CDR3 consists of 13 residues. Trimming left V 0 bases short and J 4 bases short, with 6 bases between. Germline values: CDR1 SEHNR, CDR2 FQNEAQ (reference sequence). The CDR3 reads CASSLAGVYGYTF. The DNA of the CDR3 is TGTGCCAGCAGCTTAGCGGGGGTCTATGGCTACACCTTC.

The chain links TRBV4-1 to TRBJ2-2; TRBD2 might be the D (6 bases). V shed 4 bases and J shed 0 bases, with 12 bases lying between them. CDR3 length: 16 amino acids. Germline assignment: CDR1 MGHRA and CDR2 YSYEKL. The CDR3 here is CASSPLGTANTGELFF. In DNA, the CDR3 is TGCGCCAGCAGCCCACTAGGGACTGCGAACACCGGGGAGCTGTTTTTT.

CDR3 in DNA: TGTGCCTGGAGTGCGGACAGGGTTAATGAAAAACTGTTTTTT. Protein product: CAWSADRVNEKLFF. V and J are TRBV30 and TRBJ1-4; 8 bases are shared with TRBD1. Germline values: CDR1 GTSNPN, CDR2 SVGIG (reference sequence). Trimming cost V 1 base and J 4 bases; bases outside gene matches: 2. This CDR3 region has 14 residues.

The chain couples TRBV19 to TRBJ1-3; D gene uncertain. Trimming shortened V by 8 bases and J by 7 bases, and 12 bases separated the two germline ends. The germline V gene has CDR1 LNHDA and CDR2 SQIVND (reference sequence). This CDR3 region has 12 residues. CDR3 coding DNA: TGTGCCAGTCCTTCGTCTTCCAACACCATATATTTT. Translating it yields CASPSSSNTIYF.

The J gene is TRBJ1-2, the V gene TRBV29-1; 9 nucleotides agree with TRBD1. V was pared by 6 bases and J by 8 bases, with 7 bases of the junction left unmatched. Germline loops: CDR1 SQVTM, CDR2 ANQGSEA. This CDR3 is 12 amino acids long. The CDR3 sequence is CSVAGQGKGYTF. The CDR3 nucleotides are TGCAGCGTCGCGGGACAGGGAAAAGGCTACACCTTC.

This rearrangement joins TRBV5-8 to TRBJ1-3; 9 bases are a match to TRBD1. J lost 3 bases, V lost 4 bases, and 8 bases had no gene match. CDR1 SGHTS and CDR2 YDEGEE come from the germline V gene. The CDR3 runs to 16 residues. The CDR3 here is CASSAGTGNDGNTIYF. The CDR3 nucleotides are TGTGCCAGCAGCGCCGGGACAGGGAACGATGGAAACACCATATATTTT.

Concerning this clone: At one of its ends the junction is not consistent with the germline gene, which may arise from a read error. For the CDR3, the DNA is TGCAGCATTGAAGAGGGCAGGGAGAGTTATGGCTACACCTTC. It encodes CSIEEGRESYGYTF. V usage is TRBV29-1 and J usage is TRBJ1-2; TRBD1 is a possible D gene (5 bases). Germline CDR1 is SQVTM and CDR2 is ANQGSEA. The CDR3 covers 14 residues. Full variable domain (rest looked up from reference TRBV29-1 and TRBJ1-2): SAVISQKPSRDICQRGTSLTIQCQVDSQVTMMFWYRQQPGQSLTLIATANQGSEATYESGFVIDKFPISRPNLTFSTLTVSNMSPEDSSIYLCSIEEGRESYGYTFGSGTRLTVV.